The next 28 T cell receptor beta chains were all read from a single sample in a study of cytomegalovirus exposure and HLA in healthy donors (dated by TCRdb to about 2017). Libraries were prepared through the immunoSEQ multiplex PCR assay. A mixture of 60 forward primers for TCR Vbeta segments and 13 reverse primers for TCR Jbeta segments was used in the multiplex PCR. Imported from immuneACCESS, the table was reduced by TCRdb to in-frame sequences with V and J called. These copies leave out some clones; in studies compared against another copy, an unresolved V gene accounts for under half, and the cause of the remainder is not known. The sample table records over 100,000 clones; approximately 80% of these occur just once. The ten largest clones take up about 4.3% of the sample. Sequenced material: PBMCs. Receptors were obtained from a male donor in good health and CMV-seropositive.

This clone was detected only a few times. The V gene is TRBV7-7, the J gene TRBJ1-1, with 8 nucleotides matching TRBD1. This CDR3 has 13 amino acids. V was clipped by 4 bases and J by 5 bases; unmatched bases: 3. The germline V gene has CDR1 SSHAT and CDR2 FNYEAQ (reference sequence). The CDR3 here is CASSYGQGTEAFF. DNA for the CDR3: TGTGCCAGCAGCTATGGACAGGGTACTGAAGCTTTCTTT.

This clone was detected once. The V gene is TRBV19, the J gene TRBJ2-7; TRBD1 is a possible D gene (6 bases). V lost 5 bases to trimming and J lost 5 bases, with 13 bases between them. CDR1 and CDR2 from the germline V gene are LNHDA and SQIVND (reference sequence). The CDR3 consists of 13 residues. This CDR3 reads CASSDQGSDEQYF. For the CDR3, the DNA is TGTGCCAGTAGTGACCAGGGGAGTGACGAGCAGTACTTC.

This clone was counted once. The V and J genes are TRBV15 and TRBJ2-7, with D perhaps TRBD1 (6 bases). The germline gives CDR1 LNHNV, CDR2 YYDKDF (reference sequence). V was clipped by 1 base and J by 1 base, with 11 bases between them. The CDR3 covers 15 residues. The CDR3 spells CATSRAAGVSYEQYF. The CDR3 DNA follows: TGTGCCACCAGCAGAGCGGCAGGGGTATCCTACGAGCAGTACTTC.

This clone was detected once. The rearrangement uses TRBV19 and TRBJ2-5; no clear D gene. Germline V gene lookup returns CDR1 LNHDA and CDR2 SQIVND (reference sequence). Trimming took 4 bases from V and 4 from J, leaving 10 bases between them. CDR3 size: 13 residues. The chain's CDR3 is CASSTLQVETQYF. CDR3 nucleotides: TGTGCCAGTAGTACCCTCCAGGTAGAGACCCAGTACTTC. Variable domain in full (rest from reference TRBV19 and TRBJ2-5): DGGITQSPKYLFRKEGQNVTLSCEQNLNHDAMYWYRQDPGQGLRLIYYSQIVNDFQKGDIAEGYSVSREKKESFPLTVTSAQKNPTAFYLCASSTLQVETQYFGPGTRLLVL.

Notes on this clone: Sequence at one end of the junction differs from germline and may be a read error. The genes are TRBV6-1 and TRBJ2-6, with a possible D match to TRBD1 (5 bases). Germline lookup yields CDR1 MNHNS and CDR2 SASEGT. There are 18 residues in the CDR3. The CDR3 sequence is CASSESRGRVSGANGLTF. The CDR3 DNA sequence: TGTGCCAGCAGTGAAAGTAGGGGCAGAGTTTCTGGGGCCAACGGCCTGACTTTC.

DNA for the CDR3: TGTGCCAGCAGTTTCGGACAGATTACCGGGGAGCTGTTTTTT. Translation: CASSFGQITGELFF. The chain employs TRBV28 and TRBJ2-2; perhaps TRBD1 as D (6 bases). Germline V CDR1 and CDR2: MDHEN, SYDVKM. The CDR3 totals 14 residues. Deletions cut 3 bases from V and 5 bases from J, with 10 bases between.

The rearrangement joins TRBV2 to TRBJ1-1; possibly TRBD1 for D (6 bases). The CDR3 runs to 13 residues. Trimming shortened V by 6 bases and J by 4 bases, and 12 bases separated the two germline ends. The germline CDR1 and CDR2 sequences are SNHLY and FYNNEI. The CDR3 loop reads CASSDRRATEAFF. The CDR3 DNA is TGTGCCAGCAGCGACAGGCGAGCCACTGAAGCTTTCTTT.

The chain is built from TRBV28 and TRBJ2-2, with TRBD2 matching over 9 bases. The CDR3 is made up of 14 amino acids. Germline V lookup: CDR1 MDHEN, CDR2 SYDVKM. Trimming removed 10 bases from V and 4 bases from J; junction bases left unmatched: 7. The CDR3 DNA follows: TGTGCCATCAGGGGTAGCGGGGGCACCGGGGAGCTGTTTTTT. It specifies CAIRGSGGTGELFF. Drawing the rest from reference TRBV28 and TRBJ2-2, the complete variable domain is DVKVTQSSRYLVKRTGEKVFLECVQDMDHENMFWYRQDPGLGLRLIYFSYDVKMKEKGDIPEGYSVSREKKERFSLILESASTNQTSMYLCAIRGSGGTGELFFGEGSRLTVL.

This clone has just one count. The chain recombines TRBV11-1 with TRBJ2-1; 9 positions match TRBD2. This CDR3 is 16 amino acids long. V lost 3 bases to trimming and J lost 3 bases; unmatched junction nucleotides: 6. Germline V gene lookup returns CDR1 SGHAT and CDR2 FQDESV (reference sequence). Written as DNA, the CDR3 is TGTGCCAGCAGCTTTGGGAGCGGGGGGATCTACAATGAGCAGTTCTTC. Amino acid sequence: CASSFGSGGIYNEQFF.

Worth noting for this clone: One junction end disagrees with the germline gene, perhaps due to a read error. The rearrangement uses TRBV5-6 and TRBJ1-1; D might be TRBD1 (5 bases). Germline V gives CDR1 SGHDT, CDR2 YYEEEE. The CDR3 extends over 13 amino acids. The CDR3 reads CASSLGSGPEALF. The CDR3 bases are TGTGCCAGCAGCTTGGGGTCAGGGCCTGAAGCTCTCTTT.

The chain combines TRBV6-5 with TRBJ2-5; TRBD2 aligns across 9 bases. CDR1 MNHEY and CDR2 SVGAGI come from the germline V gene. V lost 0 bases to trimming and J lost 5 bases; unmatched junction nucleotides: 7. The CDR3 spans 16 residues. The CDR3 nucleotides are TGTGCCAGCAGTTACTCGTCTAGCGGGGCGAGCGAGACCCAGTACTTC. Amino acids: CASSYSSSGASETQYF.

The J gene is TRBJ1-3, the V gene TRBV18; perhaps TRBD1 as D (6 bases). Per germline, CDR1 KGHSH and CDR2 LQKENI. The length of the CDR3 is 14 residues. Trimming pared 3 bases from V and 6 bases from J, leaving 12 bases between. CDR3 loop: CASSPRQEKNTIYF. The CDR3 DNA follows: TGTGCCAGCTCACCTCGACAGGAGAAAAACACCATATATTTT.

This chain links TRBV6-1 with TRBJ1-1; 9 nucleotides agree with TRBD1. The V gene's germline CDR1 is MNHNS and CDR2 SASEGT. This CDR3 region has 15 residues. With 10 bases clipped from V and 1 base from J, the junction kept 10 bases outside the gene matches. The CDR3 DNA is TGTGCCATACCGACAGGGGGGGAATCGAACACTGAAGCTTTCTTT. It encodes CAIPTGGESNTEAFF.

V is TRBV6-5 and J is TRBJ2-7; possibly TRBD2 for D (5 bases). The CDR3 runs to 12 residues. Deletions cut 10 bases from V and 6 bases from J, with 16 bases between. The germline CDR1 and CDR2 sequences are MNHEY and SVGAGI. CDR3: CATSVAGGEQYF. The CDR3, as DNA: TGTGCCACTTCGGTGGCGGGCGGCGAGCAGTACTTC.

This chain uses TRBV9 with TRBJ1-1; perhaps TRBD1 as D (5 bases). Germline V CDR1 and CDR2: SGDLS, YYNGEE. Trimming stripped 1 base from V and 6 bases from J, with 16 bases between. The CDR3 has 15 residues. CDR3 DNA sequence: TGTGCCAGCAGCGTATGGGGGGTAGTTCTCGCTGAAGCTTTCTTT. Its protein product is CASSVWGVVLAEAFF.

The chain employs TRBV5-1 and TRBJ2-7; D not resolved. The V end lost 0 bases, the J end lost 3 bases, and 7 bases lay between the germline ends. The germline CDR1 and CDR2 sequences are SGHRS and YFSETQ. The CDR3 runs to 13 residues. In nucleotides, the CDR3 is TGCGCCAGCAGCTTGGGACTCCACTACGAGCAGTACTTC. Translation: CASSLGLHYEQYF.

The rearrangement uses TRBV18 and TRBJ1-2; 11 bases match TRBD1. The CDR3 has 14 amino acids. Germline V gene data show CDR1 as KGHSH and CDR2 as LQKENI. After removal of 6 bases from V and 7 bases from J, the junction contained 7 bases not matched to a gene. CDR3 coding DNA: TGTGCCAGCTCCCTAGGACAGGGGGCGACTGGCTACACCTTC. Protein sequence: CASSLGQGATGYTF.

The chain joins TRBV4-2 to TRBJ2-7, with D unclear. V lost 1 base, J lost 2 bases, and 15 bases lay in between. The CDR3 totals 16 residues. From germline, CDR1 is LGHNA and CDR2 YNFKEQ. The chain's CDR3 is CASSQVSLTPTYEQYF. The CDR3 DNA sequence: TGTGCCAGCAGCCAAGTGAGCCTAACTCCAACCTACGAGCAGTACTTC.

This clone was recorded only once. V and J are TRBV6-6 and TRBJ1-4; D is perhaps TRBD1 (6 bases). The CDR3 is 14 amino acids. V was shortened by 6 bases and J by 4 bases, with 12 bases between the two germline ends. The V gene's germline CDR1 is MNHNY and CDR2 SVGAGI (reference sequence). The CDR3 loop is CASRQDSYNEKLFF. DNA for the CDR3: TGTGCCAGCAGACAGGACAGTTATAATGAAAAACTGTTTTTT.

J is TRBJ1-1 and V is TRBV5-4; TRBD1 matches 7 bases. Trimming cost V 5 bases and J 1 base; bases outside gene matches: 5. Germline V lookup: CDR1 SGHNT, CDR2 YYREEE (reference sequence). This CDR3 spans 14 amino acids. The CDR3 DNA is TGTGCCAGCAGTCGACAGGGAGCGAACACTGAAGCTTTCTTT. This gives the protein CASSRQGANTEAFF.

This sequence joins TRBV5-1 and TRBJ1-2; D gene unclear. CDR1 is SGHRS, CDR2 YFSETQ, per germline. V lost 2 bases, J lost 4 bases, and 15 bases lay in between. The CDR3 runs 15 residues. The CDR3 protein is CASSLGTSASYGYTF. The CDR3 nucleotides read TGCGCCAGCAGCTTAGGCACCTCGGCTAGCTATGGCTACACCTTC.

The V call is TRBV10-3, the J call TRBJ1-5; 8 bases are a match to TRBD1. V shed 9 bases, J shed 5 bases, and the junction held 6 bases outside the gene matches. The CDR3 sequence is 13 residues long. Germline CDR1 and CDR2: ENHRY and SYGVKD. DNA of the CDR3: TGTGCCATGAGACAGGGGTTGGATCAGCCCCAGCATTTT. Its translation is CAMRQGLDQPQHF.

The chain is built from TRBV7-9 and TRBJ2-2; TRBD2 aligns across 7 bases. Germline V lookup: CDR1 SEHNR, CDR2 FQNEAQ (reference sequence). The V segment lost 3 bases and the J segment 3 bases; nucleotides outside the gene matches: 4. CDR3 size: 15 residues. The DNA for the CDR3 is TGTGCCAGCAGCTTCCCGGGGGGAGACACCGGGGAGCTGTTTTTT. It specifies CASSFPGGDTGELFF.

The chain has TRBV19 and TRBJ2-7, with no clear D. The V gene's germline CDR1 is LNHDA and CDR2 SQIVND (reference sequence). The CDR3 sequence is 13 residues long. Between the trimmed V and J ends, which lost 3 bases and 1 base, there was a span of 7 bases. The CDR3 DNA reads TGTGCCAGTAGTATCGTCGAGTCCTACGAGCAGTACTTC. It specifies CASSIVESYEQYF.

The chain has TRBV19 and TRBJ2-1, with D tentatively TRBD2 (6 bases). The CDR3 spans 15 residues. Germline-derived CDR1 and CDR2 are LNHDA and SQIVND (reference sequence). V lost 1 base and J 4 bases, leaving 11 bases between the germline ends. The CDR3 region is CASSIASASYNEQFF. The CDR3 DNA follows: TGTGCCAGTAGTATAGCTAGCGCCTCGTACAATGAGCAGTTCTTC. Combining the CDR3 with reference TRBV19 and TRBJ2-1 gives the whole variable domain DGGITQSPKYLFRKEGQNVTLSCEQNLNHDAMYWYRQDPGQGLRLIYYSQIVNDFQKGDIAEGYSVSREKKESFPLTVTSAQKNPTAFYLCASSIASASYNEQFFGPGTRLTVL.

This clone was observed many times. This chain connects TRBV18 to TRBJ1-2; the match to TRBD1 covers 7 bases. The germline V gene has CDR1 KGHSH and CDR2 LQKENI. The V and J ends lost 4 bases and 4 bases, in that order; junction bases with no gene match: 3. The CDR3 extends over 13 amino acids. The CDR3 is CASSQGAVYGYTF. The CDR3 nucleotides are TGTGCCAGCTCACAGGGGGCGGTCTATGGCTACACCTTC. The whole variable domain, remainder taken from reference TRBV18 and TRBJ1-2, is NAGVMQNPRHLVRRRGQEARLRCSPMKGHSHVYWYRQLPEEGLKFMVYLQKENIIDESGMPKERFSAEFPKEGPSILRIQQVVRGDSAAYFCASSQGAVYGYTFGSGTRLTVV.

CDR3 DNA sequence: TGTGCCAGCAATAATCCAAATCGGAATGAAAAACTGTTTTTT. Its translation is CASNNPNRNEKLFF. This rearrangement joins TRBV7-2 to TRBJ1-4; D is unresolved. Trimming removed 7 bases from V and 5 bases from J, with 14 bases in between. Germline lookup yields CDR1 SGHTA and CDR2 FQGNSA. The CDR3 length is 14 residues.

As regards this clone: Different DNA sequences within this sample yield the same CDR3. V usage is TRBV6-7 and J usage is TRBJ2-2, with 14 nucleotides matching TRBD2. TRBV6-7 is recorded as an ORF, its role being uncertain. CDR3 length: 17 residues. The J segment lost 7 bases and the V segment lost 4 bases, leaving 8 bases of the junction unmatched. For the CDR3, the DNA is TGTGCCAGCAGTTGGGGACTAGCGGGGGAGATTAGCGGGGAGCTGTTTTTT. This encodes CASSWGLAGEISGELFF.